The entry that follows covers one T cell receptor beta chain sequence. Its antigen is unidentified. Naive-designated CD8 cells lacked CD45RO, were positively enriched for CCR7, and omitted terminally differentiated effector memory CD45RA+ cells. Those who donated, Caucasian adults without exception, all lived in Nashville, Tennessee. This CDR3 contains 16 residues. The trim removed 4 bases at V and 3 bases at J, leaving 9 bases unmatched. Germline CDR1 is SGHNT and CDR2 is YYREEE (reference sequence). The sample is drawn from a study of shared clonotypes between healthy human individuals. Study-level points and caveats: What naive subsets generally showed was a larger estimated richness than memory subsets showed.

Once extracted for a subset, genomic DNA was divided evenly among several immunoSEQ plates. This table comes from immunoSEQ multiplex PCR, and its TCRdb copy is limited to in-frame clones, with some not included. The data show about 2.2 million clones, 90% to 95% seen once. The TCR comes from a man aged 18 to 29 in good health. Some clones in this sample may be carry-over from other donors' samples. Sequencing was carried out using naive CD8+ T cells from PBMCs. The chain employs TRBV5-4 and TRBJ2-1; 8 nucleotides align to TRBD1. CDR3: CASSTGAGTGYNEQFF. CDR3 DNA: TGTGCCAGCAGCACGGGTGCCGGGACAGGCTACAATGAGCAGTTCTTC.